This T cell receptor beta chain was identified during a study of beta chain features in type 1 diabetes. In the study overall: Similarity in age, gender and cell yields was seen between patients and healthy donors. General study results and limits: Moderate yet significant TCRB CDR3 shortening was seen in Type 1 diabetes patients in all four CD4+ subsets.

By way of CD45RO/CCR7/CD25/CD127/CD95/CD27, the CD4+ regulatory, stem cell-like memory, central memory and naive cells were sorted. Post-sort purity exceeded 98% for all sorted populations. The isolated RNA, all of it, was reverse transcribed, so expressed TCRB transcripts were what got sequenced. Naive, central memory and regulatory T cell samples averaged about 4 million immunoSEQ reads each. Method: immunoSEQ multiplex PCR; TCRdb's copy keeps in-frame clones and lacks some. The sample includes under 150,000 clones, around 10% seen only once; the top ten take under 0.9%. This clone was counted only a few times. The antigen is unknown. This CDR3 has 15 amino acids. Per germline, CDR1 MNHEY and CDR2 SMNVEV (reference sequence). V was cut by 2 bases and J by 3 bases, with 11 bases left in between.

Sequenced input: central memory CD4+ T cells from blood. The clonotype comes from a man aged 25 to 40 with type 1 diabetes. The J gene is TRBJ1-5, the V gene TRBV27; maybe TRBD1 (6 bases). In nucleotides, the CDR3 is TGTGCCAGCAGTTTACGACAGGATTTCAATCAGCCCCAGCATTTT. Its protein is CASSLRQDFNQPQHF.